The 4 T cell receptor beta chains below all came from one sample that was sequenced in a study of post-analysis software for immune sequencing data. Whole-study findings and limits: Compared with controls, patients had more of about 5 TRBV segments, including TRBV5-6, TRBV5-1 and TRBV20-1.

The antigens of these receptors remain unknown. Unique-molecular-identifier-tagged TCR beta cDNA libraries were used. TCRdb reprocessed the PCR reads with MiXCR, giving one entry per CDR3 protein. Among a few hundred thousand distinct CDR3 sequences, just over 35% were seen once, and the ten largest hold 4% to 6%. The sample consisted of blood. The receptors shown here come from a girl aged 10 to 17 with multiple sclerosis.

The chain is built from TRBV12-3 or TRBV12-4 and TRBJ2-3; 9 bases align to TRBD2. This CDR3 region has 16 residues. Trimming took 6 bases from V and 4 from J; bases not matched to a gene: 11. The CDR3 DNA sequence: TGTGCCAGCAGCTTTGCGGGAGGGTCTAGCGCAGATACGCAGTATTTT. As protein: CASSFAGGSSADTQYF.

This clonotype appeared once. This could be a read error, since a much larger clone is one nucleotide away. This chain joins TRBV9 and TRBJ2-3; TRBD2 matches 8 bases. The germline CDR1 and CDR2 sequences are SGDLS and YYNGEE. The CDR3 totals 16 residues. The CDR3 DNA reads TGTACCAGCAGCGTAGAGTCGGGGGGGAGCACAGATACGCAGTATTTT. Amino acid sequence: CTSSVESGGSTDTQYF.

This clonotype has at least ten counts. This sequence joins TRBV20-1 and TRBJ2-3, with 9 nucleotides matching TRBD2. The CDR3 has 14 amino acids. V was pared by 0 bases and J by 5 bases, with 3 bases of the junction left unmatched. Looked up from germline, CDR1 is DFQATT and CDR2 is SNEGSKA (reference sequence). The CDR3, as DNA: TGCAGTGCTAGAGATAGCGGGAGTGGAGATACGCAGTATTTT. Encoded protein: CSARDSGSGDTQYF.

J is TRBJ1-5 and V is TRBV7-9; D remains ambiguous. The CDR3 consists of 14 residues. Trimming took 1 base from V and 0 from J, leaving 4 bases between them. The V gene's germline CDR1 is SEHNR and CDR2 FQNEAQ (reference sequence). CDR3 sequence: CASSLVGSNQPQHF. The CDR3 DNA sequence: TGTGCCAGCAGCTTAGTTGGTAGCAATCAGCCCCAGCATTTT. The full variable domain, in which reference TRBV7-9 and TRBJ1-5 provide the parts outside the CDR3, is DTGVSQNPRHKITKRGQNVTFRCDPISEHNRLYWYRQTLGQGPEFLTYFQNEAQLEKSRLLSDRFSAERPKGSFSTLEIQRTEQGDSAMYLCASSLVGSNQPQHFGDGTRLSIL.